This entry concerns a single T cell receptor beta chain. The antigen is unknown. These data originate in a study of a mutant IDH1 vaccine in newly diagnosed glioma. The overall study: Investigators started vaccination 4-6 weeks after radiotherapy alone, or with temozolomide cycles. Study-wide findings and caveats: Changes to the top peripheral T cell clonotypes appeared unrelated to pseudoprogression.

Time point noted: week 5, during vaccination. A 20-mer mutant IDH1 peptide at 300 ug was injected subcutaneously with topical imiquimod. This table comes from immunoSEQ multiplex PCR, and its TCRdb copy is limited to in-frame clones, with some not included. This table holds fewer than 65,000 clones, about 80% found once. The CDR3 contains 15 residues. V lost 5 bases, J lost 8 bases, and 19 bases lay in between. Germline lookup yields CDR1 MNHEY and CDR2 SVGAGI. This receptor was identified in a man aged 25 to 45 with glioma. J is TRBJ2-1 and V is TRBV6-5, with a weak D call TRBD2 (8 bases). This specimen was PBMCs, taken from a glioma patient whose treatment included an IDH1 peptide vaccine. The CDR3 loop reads CASSNLGGGTDEQFF. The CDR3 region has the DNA TGTGCCAGCAGTAACTTAGGCGGGGGGACAGATGAGCAGTTCTTC.